Ten or more counts support the clone carrying this T cell receptor beta chain. The antigen remains unidentified. The sample comes from a study of identical twins. Findings of the study overall: There were fewer insertions in abundant cord blood beta clonotypes, but memory repertoires showed no such pattern. Invariant MAIT and iNKT cells could partly confound zero-insertion analyses.

TCRdb recomputed calls from the 5' RACE reads with MiXCR, one row per CDR3 protein. The sample has hundreds of thousands of distinct CDR3 sequences, roughly 7% seen once. The same data also contributed to another study, on yellow fever vaccine responses in identical twins. Per that paper: Twins' vaccine T cell response reportedly gave the appearance of partial convergence and partial personalization.

The TCR comes from a woman younger than 30 in good health. Sequencing input: memory (CD45RO+) T cells sorted from blood.

The CDR3 sequence: CASSTGGPTVTGELFF. The CDR3 DNA is TGTGCCAGCAGCACGGGGGGACCGACAGTAACCGGGGAGCTGTTTTTT. V usage is TRBV21-1 and J usage is TRBJ2-2; the DNA was not used to check the table's D call, TRBD1. TRBV21-1 has pseudogene status. The CDR3 runs 16 residues.